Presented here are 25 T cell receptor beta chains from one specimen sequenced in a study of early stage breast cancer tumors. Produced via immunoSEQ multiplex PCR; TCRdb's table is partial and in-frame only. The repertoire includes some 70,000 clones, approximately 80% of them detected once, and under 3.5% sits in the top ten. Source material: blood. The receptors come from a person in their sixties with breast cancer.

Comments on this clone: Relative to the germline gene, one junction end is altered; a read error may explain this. The CDR3 protein is CASRTDRTSNEQYF. The CDR3 DNA is TGTGCCAGCAGAACGGACAGGACCTCCAACGAGCAGTACTTC. The V call is TRBV7-3, the J call TRBJ2-7, with 7 bases lining up with TRBD1. Germline V gene lookup returns CDR1 SGHTA and CDR2 FQGTGA. The CDR3 length is 14 residues.

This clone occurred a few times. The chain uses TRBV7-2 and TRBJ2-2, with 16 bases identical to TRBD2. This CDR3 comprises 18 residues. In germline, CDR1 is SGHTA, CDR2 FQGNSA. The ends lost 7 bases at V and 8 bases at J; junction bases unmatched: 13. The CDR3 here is CASTRPGLAGGRRGELFF. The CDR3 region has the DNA TGTGCCAGCACCCGTCCGGGACTAGCGGGAGGGAGGAGGGGGGAGCTGTTTTTT. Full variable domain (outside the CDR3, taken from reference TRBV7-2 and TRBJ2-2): GAGVSQSPSNKVTEKGKDVELRCDPISGHTALYWYRQSLGQGLEFLIYFQGNSAPDKSGLPSDRFSAERTGGSVSTLTIQRTQQEDSAVYLCASTRPGLAGGRRGELFFGEGSRLTVL.

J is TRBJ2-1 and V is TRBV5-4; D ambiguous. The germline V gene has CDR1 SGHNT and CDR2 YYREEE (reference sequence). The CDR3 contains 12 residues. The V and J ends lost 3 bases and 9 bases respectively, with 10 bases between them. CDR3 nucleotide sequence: TGTGCCAGCAGCTCGACCTGGGGTGAGCAGTTCTTC. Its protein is CASSSTWGEQFF.

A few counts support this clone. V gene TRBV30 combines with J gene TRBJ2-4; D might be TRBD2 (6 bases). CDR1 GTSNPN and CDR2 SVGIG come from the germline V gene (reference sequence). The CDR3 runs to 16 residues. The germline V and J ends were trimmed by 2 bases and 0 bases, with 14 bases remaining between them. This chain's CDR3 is CAWSWGLDLAKNIQYF. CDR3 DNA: TGTGCCTGGAGTTGGGGACTTGATTTAGCCAAAAACATTCAGTACTTC. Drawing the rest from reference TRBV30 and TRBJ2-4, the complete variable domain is SQTIHQWPATLVQPVGSPLSLECTVEGTSNPNLYWYRQAAGRGLQLLFYSVGIGQISSEVPQNLSASRPQDRQFILSSKKLLLSDSGFYLCAWSWGLDLAKNIQYFGAGTRLSVL.

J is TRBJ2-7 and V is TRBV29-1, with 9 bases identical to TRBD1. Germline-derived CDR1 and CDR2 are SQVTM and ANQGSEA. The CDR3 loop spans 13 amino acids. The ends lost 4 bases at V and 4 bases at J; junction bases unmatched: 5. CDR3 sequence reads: CSVVLDRGYEQYF. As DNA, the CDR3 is TGCAGCGTTGTATTGGACAGGGGATACGAGCAGTACTTC.

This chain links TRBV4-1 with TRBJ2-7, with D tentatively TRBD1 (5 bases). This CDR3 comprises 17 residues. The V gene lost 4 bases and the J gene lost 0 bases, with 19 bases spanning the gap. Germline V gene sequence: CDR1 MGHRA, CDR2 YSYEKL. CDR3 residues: CASSPRTRAESSYEQYF. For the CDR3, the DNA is TGCGCCAGCAGCCCCCGGACCAGGGCGGAAAGCTCCTACGAGCAGTACTTC.

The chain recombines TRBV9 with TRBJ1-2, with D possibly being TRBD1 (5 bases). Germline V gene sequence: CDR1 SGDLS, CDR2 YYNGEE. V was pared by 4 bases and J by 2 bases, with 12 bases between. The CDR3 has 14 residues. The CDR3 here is CASSPLAGNYGYTF. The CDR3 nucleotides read TGTGCCAGCAGCCCCCTCGCAGGGAACTATGGCTACACCTTC.

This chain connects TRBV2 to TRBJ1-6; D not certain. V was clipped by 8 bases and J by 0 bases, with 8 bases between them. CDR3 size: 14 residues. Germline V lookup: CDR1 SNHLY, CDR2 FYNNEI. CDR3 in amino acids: CASEAYSYNSPLHF. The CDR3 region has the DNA TGTGCCAGCGAGGCTTACTCCTATAATTCACCCCTCCACTTT. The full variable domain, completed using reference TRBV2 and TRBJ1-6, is EPEVTQTPSHQVTQMGQEVILRCVPISNHLYFYWYRQILGQKVEFLVSFYNNEISEKSEIFDDQFSVERPDGSNFTLKIRSTKLEDSAMYFCASEAYSYNSPLHFGNGTRLTVT.

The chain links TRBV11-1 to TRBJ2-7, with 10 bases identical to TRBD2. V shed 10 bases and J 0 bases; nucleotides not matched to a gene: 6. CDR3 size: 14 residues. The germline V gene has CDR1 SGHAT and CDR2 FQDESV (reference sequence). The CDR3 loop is CATASGGSSYEQYF. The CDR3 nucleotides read TGTGCCACCGCTAGCGGGGGAAGCTCCTACGAGCAGTACTTC.

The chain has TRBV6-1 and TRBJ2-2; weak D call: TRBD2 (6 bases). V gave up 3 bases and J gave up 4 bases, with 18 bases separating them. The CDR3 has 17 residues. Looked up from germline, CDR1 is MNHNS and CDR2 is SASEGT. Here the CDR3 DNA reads TGTGCCAGCAGTGATTGGCGGCTAGCGACACCCACCGGGGAGCTGTTTTTT. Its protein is CASSDWRLATPTGELFF.

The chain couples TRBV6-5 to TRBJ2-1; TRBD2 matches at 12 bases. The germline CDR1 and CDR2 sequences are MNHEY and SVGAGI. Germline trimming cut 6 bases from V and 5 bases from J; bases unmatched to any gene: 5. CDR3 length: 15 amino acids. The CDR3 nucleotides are TGTGCCAGCAGACTAGCGGGGGGAAAAAACAATGAGCAGTTCTTC. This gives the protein CASRLAGGKNNEQFF.

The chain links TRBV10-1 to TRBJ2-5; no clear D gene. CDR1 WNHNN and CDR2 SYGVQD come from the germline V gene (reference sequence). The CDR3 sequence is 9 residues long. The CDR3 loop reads CSSTETQYF. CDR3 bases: TGCTCGTCGACAGAGACCCAGTACTTC.

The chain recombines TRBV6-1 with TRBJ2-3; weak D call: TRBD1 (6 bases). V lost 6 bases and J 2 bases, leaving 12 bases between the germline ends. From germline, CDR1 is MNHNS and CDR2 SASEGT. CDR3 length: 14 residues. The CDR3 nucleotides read TGTGCCAGCAGAGTAACAGGGATCACAGATACGCAGTATTTT. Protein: CASRVTGITDTQYF.

CDR3 region: CASSFGTGRNEKLFF. The CDR3 nucleotides are TGTGCCAGCAGCTTCGGGACAGGAAGAAATGAAAAACTGTTTTTT. The chain uses TRBV7-9 and TRBJ1-4, with 8 nucleotides matching TRBD1. This CDR3 has 15 amino acids. The germline V gene has CDR1 SEHNR and CDR2 FQNEAQ (reference sequence). The junction had 5 bases not matched to a gene; V was cut back by 3 bases and J by 5 bases.

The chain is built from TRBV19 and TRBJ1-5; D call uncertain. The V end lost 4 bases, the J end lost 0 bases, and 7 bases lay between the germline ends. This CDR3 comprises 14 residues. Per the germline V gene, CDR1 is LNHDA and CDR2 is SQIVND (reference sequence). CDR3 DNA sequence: TGTGCCAGTAGTAGACGGTATAGCAATCAGCCCCAGCATTTT. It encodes CASSRRYSNQPQHF. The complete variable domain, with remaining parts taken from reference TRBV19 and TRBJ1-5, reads DGGITQSPKYLFRKEGQNVTLSCEQNLNHDAMYWYRQDPGQGLRLIYYSQIVNDFQKGDIAEGYSVSREKKESFPLTVTSAQKNPTAFYLCASSRRYSNQPQHFGDGTRLSIL.

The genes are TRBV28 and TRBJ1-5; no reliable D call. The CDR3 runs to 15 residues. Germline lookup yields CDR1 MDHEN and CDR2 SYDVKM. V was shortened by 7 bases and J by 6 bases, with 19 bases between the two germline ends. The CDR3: CASIVGSGRLQPQHF. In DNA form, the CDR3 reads TGTGCCAGCATTGTCGGTTCAGGCCGCCTTCAGCCCCAGCATTTT.

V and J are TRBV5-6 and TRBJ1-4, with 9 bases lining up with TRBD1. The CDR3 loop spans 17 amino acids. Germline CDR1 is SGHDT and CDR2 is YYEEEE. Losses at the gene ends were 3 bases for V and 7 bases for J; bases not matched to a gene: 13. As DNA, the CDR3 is TGTGCCAGCAGCTACACCGGGACAGGGCGGAGGGGTGAAAAACTGTTTTTT. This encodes CASSYTGTGRRGEKLFF.

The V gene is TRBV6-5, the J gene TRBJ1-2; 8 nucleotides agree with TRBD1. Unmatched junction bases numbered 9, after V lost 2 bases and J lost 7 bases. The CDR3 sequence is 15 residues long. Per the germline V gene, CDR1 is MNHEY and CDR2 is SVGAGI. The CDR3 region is CASSYVGQAGGGYTF. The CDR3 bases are TGTGCCAGCAGTTACGTGGGACAGGCCGGAGGTGGCTACACCTTC.

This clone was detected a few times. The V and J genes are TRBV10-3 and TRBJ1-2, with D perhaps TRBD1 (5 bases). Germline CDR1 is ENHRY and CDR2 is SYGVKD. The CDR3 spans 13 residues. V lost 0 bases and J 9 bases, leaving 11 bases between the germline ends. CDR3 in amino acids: CAISESRDRSYTF. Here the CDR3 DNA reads TGTGCCATCAGTGAGTCACGGGACCGTAGCTACACCTTC.

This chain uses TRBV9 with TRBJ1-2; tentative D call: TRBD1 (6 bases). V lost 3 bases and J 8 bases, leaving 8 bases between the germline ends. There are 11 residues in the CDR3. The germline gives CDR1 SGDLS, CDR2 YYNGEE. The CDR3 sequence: CASSAQGGYTF. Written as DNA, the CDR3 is TGTGCCAGCAGCGCCCAGGGGGGCTACACCTTC.

The CDR3 coding sequence is TGTGCCAGCAGCCCCATGGGAGGGCGAAGAGAGGGATCCTACGAGCAGTACTTC. Encoded protein: CASSPMGGRREGSYEQYF. V usage is TRBV7-9 and J usage is TRBJ2-7; 7 bases align to TRBD2. The CDR3 consists of 18 residues. Germline lookup yields CDR1 SEHNR and CDR2 FQNEAQ (reference sequence). With 5 bases clipped from V and 1 base from J, the junction kept 17 bases outside the gene matches.

The CDR3 here is CASSTGSYNEQFF. Written as DNA, the CDR3 is TGCGCCAGCAGCACGGGCAGTTACAATGAGCAGTTCTTC. This sequence joins TRBV5-1 and TRBJ2-1; no reliable D call. V was shortened by 4 bases and J by 4 bases, with 9 bases between the two germline ends. Germline assignment: CDR1 SGHRS and CDR2 YFSETQ. The CDR3 loop spans 13 amino acids. Full variable domain (remainder filled in from reference TRBV5-1 and TRBJ2-1): KAGVTQTPRYLIKTRGQQVTLSCSPISGHRSVSWYQQTPGQGLQFLFEYFSETQRNKGNFPGRFSGRQFSNSRSEMNVSTLELGDSALYLCASSTGSYNEQFFGPGTRLTVL.

In DNA form, the CDR3 reads TGTGCCAGCAGCGTAGCGACAGGGACCGGGGAGCTGTTTTTT. Encoded protein: CASSVATGTGELFF. J is TRBJ2-2 and V is TRBV9; 7 bases match TRBD1. Losses at the gene ends were 0 bases for V and 5 bases for J; bases not matched to a gene: 1. The CDR3 spans 14 residues. Germline V gives CDR1 SGDLS, CDR2 YYNGEE.

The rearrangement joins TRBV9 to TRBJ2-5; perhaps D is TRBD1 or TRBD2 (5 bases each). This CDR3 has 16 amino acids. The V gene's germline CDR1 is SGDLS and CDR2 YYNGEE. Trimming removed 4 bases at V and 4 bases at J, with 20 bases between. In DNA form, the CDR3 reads TGTGCCAGCAGCCAAACGAGGGGCTACCAAACAGAGACCCAGTACTTC. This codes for CASSQTRGYQTETQYF.

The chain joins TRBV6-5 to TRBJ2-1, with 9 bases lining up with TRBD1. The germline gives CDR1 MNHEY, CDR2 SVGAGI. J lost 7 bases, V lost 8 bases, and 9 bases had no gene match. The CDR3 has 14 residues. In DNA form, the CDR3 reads TGTGCCAGCGTAGGGGGGACAGGGCTTAATGAGCAGTTCTTC. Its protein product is CASVGGTGLNEQFF.